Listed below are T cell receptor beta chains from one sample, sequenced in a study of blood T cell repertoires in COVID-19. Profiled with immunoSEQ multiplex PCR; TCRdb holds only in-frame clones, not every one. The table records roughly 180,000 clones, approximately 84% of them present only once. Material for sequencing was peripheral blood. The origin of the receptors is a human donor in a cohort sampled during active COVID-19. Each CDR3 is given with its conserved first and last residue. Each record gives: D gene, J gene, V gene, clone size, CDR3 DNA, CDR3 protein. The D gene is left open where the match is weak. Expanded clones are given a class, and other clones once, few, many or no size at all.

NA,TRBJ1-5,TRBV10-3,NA,TGTGCCATCAGCCCCGCGGGGAGCAATCAGCCCCAGCATTTT,CAISPAGSNQPQHF
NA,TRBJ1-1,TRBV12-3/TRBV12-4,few,TGTGCCAGCAGTTTGAGGGAAAACACTGAAGCTTTCTTT,CASSLRENTEAFF
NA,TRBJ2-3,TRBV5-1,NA,TGCGCCAGCAGCTTGGATGACAGCAGCACAGATACGCAGTATTTT,CASSLDDSSTDTQYF
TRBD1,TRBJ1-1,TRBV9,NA,TGTGCCAGCAGCCCGCGGACAGGGGGACTGAACACTGAAGCTTTCTTT,CASSPRTGGLNTEAFF
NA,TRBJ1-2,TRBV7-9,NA,TGTGCCAGCAGCCCTCCTCAGGAATATGGCTACACCTTC,CASSPPQEYGYTF
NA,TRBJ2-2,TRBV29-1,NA,TGCAGCGTGGAGCAGGGGACCGCGAACACCGGGGAGCTGTTTTTT,CSVEQGTANTGELFF
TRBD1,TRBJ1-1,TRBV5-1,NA,TGCGCCAGCAGCACGGGACAGGGGGTGTCCACTGAAGCTTTCTTT,CASSTGQGVSTEAFF
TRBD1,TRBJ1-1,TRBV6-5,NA,TGTGCCAGCAGGTACAGGGGGTCGAACACTGAAGCTTTCTTT,CASRYRGSNTEAFF
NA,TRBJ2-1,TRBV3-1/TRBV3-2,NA,TGTGCCAGCAGCCAAAATAGTCGACAGGCCGAGCAGTTCTTC,CASSQNSRQAEQFF
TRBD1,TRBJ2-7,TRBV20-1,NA,TGCAGTGCTAGTGGTTCGGGACAGGGAGCGCTTGGGCAGTACTTC,CSASGSGQGALGQYF
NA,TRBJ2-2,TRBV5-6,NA,TGTGCCAGCAGCTTGGCAGGACTACCCATTATCACGGAGCTGTTTTTT,CASSLAGLPIITELFF
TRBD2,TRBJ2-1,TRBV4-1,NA,TGCGCCAGCAGCCAATTCGTTCTAGCGGGGGACAATGAGCAGTTCTTC,CASSQFVLAGDNEQFF
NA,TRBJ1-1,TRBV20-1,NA,TGCAGTGCTAGTACGGGTCGTCTCACTGAAGCTTTCTTT,CSASTGRLTEAFF
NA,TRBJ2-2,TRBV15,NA,TGTGCCACCGGGACACCGAACACCGGGGAGCTGTTTTTT,CATGTPNTGELFF
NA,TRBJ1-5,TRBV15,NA,TGTGCCACCAGCAGAGTCGGGAATCAGCCCCAGCATTTT,CATSRVGNQPQHF
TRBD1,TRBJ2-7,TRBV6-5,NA,TGTGCCAGCAGACTAAAACAGGGGGCTACCTACGAGCAGTACTTC,CASRLKQGATYEQYF
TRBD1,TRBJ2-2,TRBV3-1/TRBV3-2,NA,TGTGCCAGCAGCCAAGGTATCGGGTACGGGACAGATCACACCGGGGAGCTGTTTTTT,CASSQGIGYGTDHTGELFF
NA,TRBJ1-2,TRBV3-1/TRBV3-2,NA,TGTGCCAGCAGCCACAGGGGAATGGGCTACACCTTC,CASSHRGMGYTF
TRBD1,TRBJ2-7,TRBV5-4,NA,TGTGCCAGTAACCGGGACAGTTCCTACGAGCAGTACTTC,CASNRDSSYEQYF
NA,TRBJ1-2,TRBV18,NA,TGTGCCAGCTCACCACCAAGGGGGTATGGCTACACCTTC,CASSPPRGYGYTF
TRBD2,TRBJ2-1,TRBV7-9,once,TGTGCCAGCAGCTCACTAGCGGGGGGACAACCCTACAATGAGCAGTTCTTC,CASSSLAGGQPYNEQFF
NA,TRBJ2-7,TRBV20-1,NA,TGCAGTGTTAGGGCAGTGCACGAGCAGTACTTC,CSVRAVHEQYF
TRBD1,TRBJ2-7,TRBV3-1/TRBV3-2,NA,TGTGCCAGCAGCCTCAGACAGGGCTACGAGCAGTACTTC,CASSLRQGYEQYF
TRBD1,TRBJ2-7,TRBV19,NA,TGTGCCAGTAGTGGACAGGGGAACGTCCAGTACTTC,CASSGQGNVQYF
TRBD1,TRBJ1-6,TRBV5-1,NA,TGCGCCAGCAGCTCTACAGGGGGCTGGAATTCACCCCTCCACTTT,CASSSTGGWNSPLHF
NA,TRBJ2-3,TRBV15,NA,TGTGCCACCAGCCGCCGGGTGTCCACAGATACGCAGTATTTT,CATSRRVSTDTQYF
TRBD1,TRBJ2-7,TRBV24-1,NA,TGTGCCACCAACAGGGACAGGGTCTACGAGCAGTACTTC,CATNRDRVYEQYF
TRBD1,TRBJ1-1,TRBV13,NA,TGTGCCAGCAGCTCACAGGGGCGTGACGGAGCTTTCTTT,CASSSQGRDGAFF
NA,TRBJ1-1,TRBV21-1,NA,TGTGCCAGCAGCACTCAGGACAGGGGGCCGTTGAACACTGAAGCTTTCTTT,CASSTQDRGPLNTEAFF
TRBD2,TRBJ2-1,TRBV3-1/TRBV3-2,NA,TGTGCCAGCAGCCCTACCCGGACTAGCGGGGGGGGTGGTTTTTTCTTC,CASSPTRTSGGGGFFF
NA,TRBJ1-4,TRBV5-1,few,TGCGCCAGCAGCTTGGAAGGCAGGGAGGGGGAAAAACTGTTTTTT,CASSLEGREGEKLFF
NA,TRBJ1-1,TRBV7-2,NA,TGTGCCAGCAGCCCACAGACAGGTGGGGGAACTGAAGCTTTCTTT,CASSPQTGGGTEAFF
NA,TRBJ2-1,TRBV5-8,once,TGTGCCAGCAGCTTGTTTCAGGACACAGCCTACAATGAGCAGTTCTTC,CASSLFQDTAYNEQFF
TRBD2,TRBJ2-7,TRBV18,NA,TGTGCCAGCTCACCCCGGACTAGCGGGTCGAGCTCCTACGAGCAGTACTTC,CASSPRTSGSSSYEQYF
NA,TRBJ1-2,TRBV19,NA,TGTGCCAGTAGTCCCACAGGGATTCACTATGGCTACACCTTC,CASSPTGIHYGYTF
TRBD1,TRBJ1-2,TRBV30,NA,TGTGCCTGGAGTGTAGTGGGACAGCGGCTTGGTGGCTACACCTTC,CAWSVVGQRLGGYTF
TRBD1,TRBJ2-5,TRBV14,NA,TGTGCCAGCAGCCCCCGGGACAGGGGGCTTAGGGAGACCCAGTACTTC,CASSPRDRGLRETQYF
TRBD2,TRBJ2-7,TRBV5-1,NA,TGCGCCAGCAGGAGAGCCAGCGGGGGGGACAACGAGCAGTACTTC,CASRRASGGDNEQYF
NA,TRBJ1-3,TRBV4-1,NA,TGCGCCAGCAGCCAGCGACAGAGCTCTGGAAACACCATATATTTT,CASSQRQSSGNTIYF
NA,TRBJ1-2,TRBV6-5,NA,TGTGTCAGCAGTTATTTGACAGGAAAGAACTATGGCTACACCTTC,CVSSYLTGKNYGYTF
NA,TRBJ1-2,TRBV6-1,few,TGTGCCAGCAGTGAGCCCCGGACAGCTAACTATGGCTACACCTTC,CASSEPRTANYGYTF
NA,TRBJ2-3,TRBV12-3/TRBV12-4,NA,TGTGCCAGCAGTTCCGTAGATACGCAGTATTTT,CASSSVDTQYF
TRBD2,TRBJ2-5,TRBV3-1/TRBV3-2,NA,TGTGCCAGCAGCCCCGATAGCGGGGGGGCCGGAGAGACCCAGTACTTC,CASSPDSGGAGETQYF
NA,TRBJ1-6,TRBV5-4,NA,TGTGCCAGCTTCGCACAGGGTGAAAATTCACCCCTCCACTTT,CASFAQGENSPLHF